This T cell receptor beta chain was captured by sequencing in a study of T cells after posttransplantation cyclophosphamide. This CDR3 is built from 13 residues. The germline CDR1 and CDR2 sequences are SGHTA and FQGNSA. Losses at the gene ends were 5 bases for V and 5 bases for J; bases not matched to a gene: 5. The protocol was immunoSEQ multiplex PCR, while the TCRdb copy is restricted to in-frame clones and leaves out a portion. This sample has about 52,000 clones, with 94% found just once. This sequence originates from a woman in her twenties or thirties in good health and a related stem cell transplant donor. The J gene is TRBJ2-5, the V gene TRBV7-2, with 7 bases that match TRBD1. Sequencing was done on a sample of PBMCs. The CDR3 nucleotides read TGTGCCAGCAGCAAGCAGGGACAGGAGACCCAGTACTTC. Translation gives CASSKQGQETQYF.